Following are 17 T cell receptor beta chains from one sample sequenced in a study of cytomegalovirus exposure and HLA in healthy donors. The PCR used 60 Vbeta and 13 Jbeta primers. The protocol was immunoSEQ multiplex PCR, while the TCRdb copy is restricted to in-frame clones and leaves out a portion. The sample lists about 88,000 clones; around 85% were seen once. Source material: PBMCs. The receptor set was obtained from a man aged 25 to 45 in good health and CMV-seronegative.

V gene TRBV25-1 combines with J gene TRBJ2-2; tentative D call: TRBD2 (5 bases). The CDR3 runs 14 residues. CDR1 is MGHDK and CDR2 is SYGVNS in the germline V gene. V lost 0 bases and J lost 5, with 7 bases in between. DNA of the CDR3: TGTGCCAGCAGTGAATATGGGGAGACCGGGGAGCTGTTTTTT. It yields the protein CASSEYGETGELFF. Full variable domain (rest looked up from reference TRBV25-1 and TRBJ2-2): EADIYQTPRYLVIGTGKKITLECSQTMGHDKMYWYQQDPGMELHLIHYSYGVNSTEKGDLSSESTVSRIRTEHFPLTLESARPSHTSQYLCASSEYGETGELFFGEGSRLTVL.

This clone was seen more than once but under ten times. The DNA for the CDR3 is TGTGCCAGCAGTTACGGACAGGACACAGATACGCAGTATTTT. It is translated as CASSYGQDTDTQYF. This chain connects TRBV6-6 to TRBJ2-3, with 7 nucleotides matching TRBD1. The CDR3 has 14 residues. CDR1 MNHNY and CDR2 SVGAGI come from the germline V gene (reference sequence). V lost 2 bases and J lost 2; bases outside the gene matches: 1.

The genes are TRBV7-8 and TRBJ2-6; D remains ambiguous. V gave up 1 base and J gave up 2 bases, with 9 bases separating them. CDR1 and CDR2 from the germline V gene are SGHVS and FQNEAQ. CDR3 length: 16 residues. The CDR3 sequence is CASSLGRSAGANVLTF. In DNA, the CDR3 is TGTGCCAGCAGCTTAGGACGGAGTGCTGGGGCCAACGTCCTGACTTTC.

CDR3: CASSMVPLDCTDTQYF. CDR3 coding DNA: TGTGCCAGTAGTATGGTGCCCCTGGACTGTACAGATACGCAGTATTTT. This chain uses TRBV19 with TRBJ2-3; a possible D gene is TRBD2 (5 bases). In germline, CDR1 is LNHDA, CDR2 SQIVND (reference sequence). This CDR3 spans 16 amino acids. V was clipped by 3 bases and J by 3 bases, with 16 bases between them.

V and J are TRBV14 and TRBJ2-7, with 7 positions matching TRBD1. CDR3 length equals 12 residues. CDR1 and CDR2 from the germline V gene are SGHDN and FVKESK. The junction had 3 bases not matched to a gene; V was cut back by 4 bases and J by 6 bases. The CDR3 here is CASSPQGSEQYF. Here the CDR3 DNA reads TGTGCCAGCAGCCCACAGGGGTCCGAGCAGTACTTC.

J is TRBJ2-7 and V is TRBV5-1; maybe TRBD2 (6 bases). V was clipped by 0 bases and J by 0 bases, with 10 bases between them. Germline CDR1 SGHRS, CDR2 YFSETQ. This CDR3 has 15 amino acids. This CDR3 is CASSLARGLSYEQYF. The DNA of the CDR3 is TGCGCCAGCAGCTTGGCGCGGGGTCTCTCCTACGAGCAGTACTTC.

The chain recombines TRBV15 with TRBJ2-6; possible D gene TRBD1, 6 bases. Trimming took off 5 bases at V and 0 bases at J, with 23 bases between the two ends. The CDR3 loop spans 20 amino acids. From germline, CDR1 is LNHNV and CDR2 YYDKDF (reference sequence). As DNA, the CDR3 is TGTGCCACCAGCGGCGACATGACAGGACCAGGTTTCTCTGGGGCCAACGTCCTGACTTTC. Translating it yields CATSGDMTGPGFSGANVLTF.

This clone was found once. This CDR3 is CASSVADSTFSLHF. In nucleotides, the CDR3 is TGTGCCAGCAGCGTTGCGGACAGCACCTTTTCCCTCCACTTT. The chain carries TRBV9 and TRBJ1-6; a possible D gene is TRBD1 (6 bases). There are 14 residues in the CDR3. Trimming stripped 2 bases from V and 14 bases from J, with 17 bases between. Germline-derived CDR1 and CDR2 are SGDLS and YYNGEE.

The sample holds one count of this clone. The V call is TRBV29-1, the J call TRBJ2-1; the D is unclear. Per the germline V gene, CDR1 is SQVTM and CDR2 is ANQGSEA. Trimming stripped 6 bases from V and 5 bases from J, with 5 bases between. The CDR3 length is 10 residues. CDR3 nucleotides: TGCAGCGTGGCCCACAATGAGCAGTTCTTC. This codes for CSVAHNEQFF.

This clone appeared once. The chain has TRBV9 and TRBJ1-1; D not resolved. Germline V gene sequence: CDR1 SGDLS, CDR2 YYNGEE. V was shortened by 0 bases and J by 1 base, with 13 bases between the two germline ends. This CDR3 region has 16 residues. The CDR3 DNA reads as TGTGCCAGCAGCGTAGATGACACCCTGGGGAACACTGAAGCTTTCTTT. Translation: CASSVDDTLGNTEAFF. The full variable domain, with the rest looked up from reference TRBV9 and TRBJ1-1, is DSGVTQTPKHLITATGQRVTLRCSPRSGDLSVYWYQQSLDQGLQFLIQYYNGEERAKGNILERFSAQQFPDLHSELNLSSLELGDSALYFCASSVDDTLGNTEAFFGQGTRLTVV.

The chain has TRBV4-3 and TRBJ1-1; maybe TRBD1 (6 bases). This CDR3 contains 16 residues. Trimming cost V 4 bases and J 1 base, with 16 bases left between them. The germline V gene encodes CDR1 LGHNA and CDR2 YSLEER. For the CDR3, the DNA is TGCGCCAGCAGCCTCGGGCCCCAGGACAGGAACACTGAAGCTTTCTTT. This sequence encodes CASSLGPQDRNTEAFF.

The chain is built from TRBV10-3 and TRBJ2-5, with 7 bases matching TRBD1. J gave up 2 bases and V 7 bases, and 7 bases lay outside the gene matches. The V gene's germline CDR1 is ENHRY and CDR2 SYGVKD. This CDR3 comprises 14 residues. The DNA of the CDR3 is TGTGCCATCAAACCGACAGGGCAACAAGAGACCCAGTACTTC. It translates to CAIKPTGQQETQYF.

A single count supports this clone. J is TRBJ1-4 and V is TRBV28; 11 bases map to TRBD1. CDR3 length: 17 residues. V gave up 3 bases and J gave up 0 bases; unmatched junction bases: 3. The V gene's germline CDR1 is MDHEN and CDR2 SYDVKM. CDR3 in DNA: TGTGCCAGCAGTTTTTGGACAGGGGGCACAACTAATGAAAAACTGTTTTTT. Translated: CASSFWTGGTTNEKLFF.

V is TRBV10-3 and J is TRBJ1-1; D may be TRBD1 (6 bases). CDR1 is ENHRY and CDR2 is SYGVKD in the germline V gene. The CDR3 has 14 amino acids. The germline V and J ends were trimmed by 6 bases and 2 bases, with 13 bases remaining between them. As DNA, the CDR3 is TGTGCCATCAGAGACTCGGACAGAAACACTGAAGCTTTCTTT. Its translation: CAIRDSDRNTEAFF.

The chain uses TRBV6-5 and TRBJ1-2; 10 bases fit TRBD1. V gave up 2 bases and J gave up 4 bases; unmatched junction bases: 4. CDR1 MNHEY and CDR2 SVGAGI come from the germline V gene. There are 15 residues in the CDR3. The CDR3 loop reads CASSYRGQGLYGYTF. The CDR3 bases are TGTGCCAGCAGTTACCGGGGACAGGGGCTCTATGGCTACACCTTC.

This clone showed up just a few times. V usage is TRBV30 and J usage is TRBJ2-3, with 8 bases that match TRBD2. The CDR3 contains 15 residues. V was pared by 6 bases and J by 2 bases, with 10 bases of the junction left unmatched. The germline V gene has CDR1 GTSNPN and CDR2 SVGIG (reference sequence). The CDR3 region is CACPVGGGTTDTQYF. The CDR3 DNA follows: TGTGCCTGCCCCGTGGGCGGGGGGACCACAGATACGCAGTATTTT.

The chain uses TRBV6-5 and TRBJ1-1, with TRBD1 matching 8 bases. In germline, CDR1 is MNHEY, CDR2 SVGAGI. The CDR3 is made up of 13 amino acids. With 5 bases clipped from V and 6 bases from J, the junction kept 5 bases outside the gene matches. CDR3 sequence (DNA): TGTGCCAGCAGTGATCAGGGGGCTTCTGAAGCTTTCTTT. Protein sequence: CASSDQGASEAFF.